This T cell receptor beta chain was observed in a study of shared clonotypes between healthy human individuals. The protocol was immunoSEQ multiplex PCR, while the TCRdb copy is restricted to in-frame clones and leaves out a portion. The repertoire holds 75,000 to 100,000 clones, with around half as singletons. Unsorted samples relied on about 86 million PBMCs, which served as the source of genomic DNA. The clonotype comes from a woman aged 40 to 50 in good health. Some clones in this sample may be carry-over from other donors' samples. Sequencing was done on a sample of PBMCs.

The CDR3 nucleotides are TGTGCCAGCAGTTTGCCCCGGGGACGAGAGCAGTACTTC. Protein sequence: CASSLPRGREQYF. The chain has TRBV28 and TRBJ2-7, with D perhaps being TRBD1 or TRBD2 (5 bases each). V dropped 3 bases and J dropped 7 bases, with 13 bases sitting between them. The length of the CDR3 is 13 residues. CDR1 and CDR2 from the germline V gene are MDHEN and SYDVKM.